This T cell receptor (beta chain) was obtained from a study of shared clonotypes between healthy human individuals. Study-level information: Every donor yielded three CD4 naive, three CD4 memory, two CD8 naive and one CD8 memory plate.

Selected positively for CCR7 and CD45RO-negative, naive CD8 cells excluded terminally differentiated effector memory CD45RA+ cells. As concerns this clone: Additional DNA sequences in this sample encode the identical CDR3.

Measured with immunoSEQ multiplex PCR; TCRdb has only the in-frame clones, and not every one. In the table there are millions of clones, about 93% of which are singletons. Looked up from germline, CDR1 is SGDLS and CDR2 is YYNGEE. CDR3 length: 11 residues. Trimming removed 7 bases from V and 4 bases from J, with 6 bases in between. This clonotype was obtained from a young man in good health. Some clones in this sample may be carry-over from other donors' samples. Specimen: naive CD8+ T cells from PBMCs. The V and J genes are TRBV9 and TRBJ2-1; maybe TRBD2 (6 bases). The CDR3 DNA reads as TGTGCCAGCGGGGGGTACAATGAGCAGTTCTTC. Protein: CASGGYNEQFF.